This TCR beta chain was obtained from a study of Ad26.COV2.S vaccination and SARS-CoV-2 variants. In the study overall: Sample donor was a member of the COV1001 Ad26.COV2.S trial arm. Ad26.COV2.S shots went into the muscle once or twice, 56 days apart. Findings of the study overall: Reports say spike-specific CD8+ and CD4+ T cell responses covered substantial breadth after vaccination.

On this clone itself: Antigen: not known.

Treatment defined: roughly 20 received Ad26.COV2.S at low or high dose, single or two shots; roughly five received placebo; per-sample allocation not given. Vaccine and placebo recipients were sampled on day 63 after the first injection. This Boston cohort included adults aged 18-55 years. V was clipped by 2 bases and J by 0 bases; unmatched bases: 3. This CDR3 comprises 15 residues. Germline CDR1 is MNHNS and CDR2 is SASEGT. TCRdb's copy holds only in-frame clones and misses some; the assay was immunoSEQ multiplex PCR. This sample has 400,000 to 450,000 clones, with 92% found just once. The sequence derives from a person between 18 and 59 years old who received the Ad26.COV2.S COVID-19 vaccine or a placebo. Sequences were derived from peripheral blood, sampled in a trial of Ad26.COV2.S vaccine versus placebo. This rearrangement joins TRBV6-1 to TRBJ2-7; 8 nucleotides match TRBD2. The CDR3 DNA reads as TGTGCCAGCAGTGAACAGGGGACTAGCTCCTACGAGCAGTACTTC. Protein product: CASSEQGTSSYEQYF.